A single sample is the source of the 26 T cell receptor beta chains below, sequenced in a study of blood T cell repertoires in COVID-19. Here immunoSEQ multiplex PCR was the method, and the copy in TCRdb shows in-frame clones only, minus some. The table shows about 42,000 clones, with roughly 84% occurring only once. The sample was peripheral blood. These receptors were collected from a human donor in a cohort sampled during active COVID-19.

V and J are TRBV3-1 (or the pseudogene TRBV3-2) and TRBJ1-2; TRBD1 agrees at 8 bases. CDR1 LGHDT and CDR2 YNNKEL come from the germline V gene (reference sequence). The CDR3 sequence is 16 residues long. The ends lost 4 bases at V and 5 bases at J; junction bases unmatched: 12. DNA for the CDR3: TGTGCCAGCAGCCCCCAGAGGGCAGGGGGCCAATATGGCTACACCTTC. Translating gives CASSPQRAGGQYGYTF.

CDR3 amino acids: CASSQVSRLDDTQYF. CDR3 nucleotides: TGTGCCAGCAGCCAAGTCAGTAGGCTAGACGATACGCAGTATTTT. The chain joins TRBV3-1 (or the pseudogene TRBV3-2) to TRBJ2-3; D gene unclear. Trimming pared 1 base from V and 6 bases from J, leaving 14 bases between. Germline V lookup: CDR1 LGHDT, CDR2 YNNKEL (reference sequence). CDR3 size: 15 residues.

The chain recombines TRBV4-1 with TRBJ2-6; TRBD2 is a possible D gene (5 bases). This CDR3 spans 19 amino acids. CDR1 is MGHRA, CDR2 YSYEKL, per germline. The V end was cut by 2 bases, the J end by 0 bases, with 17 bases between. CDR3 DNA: TGCGCCAGCAGCCAAAATGCGTGGAGGCAGACCTCTGGGGCCAACGTCCTGACTTTC. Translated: CASSQNAWRQTSGANVLTF.

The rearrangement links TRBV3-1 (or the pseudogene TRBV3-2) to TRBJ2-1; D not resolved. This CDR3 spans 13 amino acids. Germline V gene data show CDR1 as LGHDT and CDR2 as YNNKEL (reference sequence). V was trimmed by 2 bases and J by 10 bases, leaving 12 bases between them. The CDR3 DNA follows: TGTGCCAGCAGCCAAACCTCGAGAAACGAGCAGTTCTTC. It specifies CASSQTSRNEQFF.

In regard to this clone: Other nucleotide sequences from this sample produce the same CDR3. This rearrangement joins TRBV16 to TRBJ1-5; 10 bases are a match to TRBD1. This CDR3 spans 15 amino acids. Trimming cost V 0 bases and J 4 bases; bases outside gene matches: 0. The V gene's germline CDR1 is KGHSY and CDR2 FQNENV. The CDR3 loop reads CASSQSGQGNQPQHF. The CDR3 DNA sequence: TGTGCCAGCAGCCAATCGGGACAGGGGAATCAGCCCCAGCATTTT.

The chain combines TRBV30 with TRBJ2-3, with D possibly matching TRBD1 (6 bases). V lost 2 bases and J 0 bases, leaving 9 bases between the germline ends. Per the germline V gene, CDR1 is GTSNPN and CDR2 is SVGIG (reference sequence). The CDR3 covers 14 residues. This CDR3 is CAWSHGQSTDTQYF. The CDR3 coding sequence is TGTGCCTGGAGTCATGGACAGAGCACAGATACGCAGTATTTT.

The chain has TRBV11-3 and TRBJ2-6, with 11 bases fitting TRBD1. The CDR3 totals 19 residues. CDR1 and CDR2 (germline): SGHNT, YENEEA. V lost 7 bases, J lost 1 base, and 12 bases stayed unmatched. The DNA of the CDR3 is TGTGCCAGCAAAACCCAGACCGGGACAGGGGGATCTGGGGCCAACGTCCTGACTTTC. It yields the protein CASKTQTGTGGSGANVLTF.

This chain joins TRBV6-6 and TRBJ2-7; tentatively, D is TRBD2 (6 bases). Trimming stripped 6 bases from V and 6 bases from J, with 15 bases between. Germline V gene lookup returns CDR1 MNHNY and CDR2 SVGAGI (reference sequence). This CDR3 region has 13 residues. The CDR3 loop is CASSALAKGEQYF. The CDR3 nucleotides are TGTGCCAGCAGCGCACTAGCAAAGGGCGAGCAGTACTTC.

Here the CDR3 DNA reads TGTGCCTGGTCCCGACAGGGGACAGGCGAGCAGTACTTC. Protein: CAWSRQGTGEQYF. This chain links TRBV30 with TRBJ2-7; 8 bases map to TRBD1. V was pared by 5 bases and J by 6 bases, with 9 bases of the junction left unmatched. This CDR3 has 13 residues. Germline V gene data show CDR1 as GTSNPN and CDR2 as SVGIG (reference sequence).

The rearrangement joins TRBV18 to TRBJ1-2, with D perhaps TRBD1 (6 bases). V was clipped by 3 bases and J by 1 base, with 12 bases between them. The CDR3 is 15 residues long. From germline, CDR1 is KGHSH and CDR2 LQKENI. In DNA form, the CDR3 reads TGTGCCAGCTCACCCGACAGGCCGATTAACTATGGCTACACCTTC. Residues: CASSPDRPINYGYTF.

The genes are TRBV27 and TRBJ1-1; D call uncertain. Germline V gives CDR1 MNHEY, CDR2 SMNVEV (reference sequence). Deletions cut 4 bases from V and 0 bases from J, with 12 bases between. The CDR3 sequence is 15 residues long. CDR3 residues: CASSSVRVMNTEAFF. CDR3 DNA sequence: TGTGCCAGCAGTTCCGTGCGAGTCATGAACACTGAAGCTTTCTTT.

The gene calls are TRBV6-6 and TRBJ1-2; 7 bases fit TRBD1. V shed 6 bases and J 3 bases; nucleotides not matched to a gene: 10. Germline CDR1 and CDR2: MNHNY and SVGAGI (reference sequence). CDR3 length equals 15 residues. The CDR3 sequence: CASSQPTGTDYGYTF. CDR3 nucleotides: TGTGCCAGCAGCCAACCAACCGGGACAGACTATGGCTACACCTTC.

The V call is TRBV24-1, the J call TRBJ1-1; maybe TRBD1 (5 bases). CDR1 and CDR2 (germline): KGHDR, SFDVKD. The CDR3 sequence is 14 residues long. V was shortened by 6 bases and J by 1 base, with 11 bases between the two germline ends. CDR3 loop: CATSSRQGNTEAFF. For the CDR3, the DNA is TGTGCCACCAGTTCGAGGCAGGGGAACACTGAAGCTTTCTTT.

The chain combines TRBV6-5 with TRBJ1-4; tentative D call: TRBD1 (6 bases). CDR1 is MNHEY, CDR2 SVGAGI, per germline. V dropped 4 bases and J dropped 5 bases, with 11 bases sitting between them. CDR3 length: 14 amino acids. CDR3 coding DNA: TGTGCCAGCAGTTTCCGGGGGGCCAATGAAAAACTGTTTTTT. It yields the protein CASSFRGANEKLFF.

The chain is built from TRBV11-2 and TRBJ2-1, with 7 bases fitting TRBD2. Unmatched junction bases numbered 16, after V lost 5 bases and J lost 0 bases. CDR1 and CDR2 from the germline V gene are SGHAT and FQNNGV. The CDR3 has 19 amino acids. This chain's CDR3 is CASSAQRDHYQSSYNEQFF. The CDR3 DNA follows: TGTGCCAGCAGCGCCCAGCGGGACCACTACCAAAGCTCCTACAATGAGCAGTTCTTC.

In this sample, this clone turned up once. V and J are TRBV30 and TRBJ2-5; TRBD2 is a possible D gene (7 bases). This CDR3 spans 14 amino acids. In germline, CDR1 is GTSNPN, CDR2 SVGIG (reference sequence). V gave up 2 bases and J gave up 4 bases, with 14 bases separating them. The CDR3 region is CAWSPLGGPETQYF. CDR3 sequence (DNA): TGTGCCTGGAGTCCGCTGGGGGGGCCAGAGACCCAGTACTTC. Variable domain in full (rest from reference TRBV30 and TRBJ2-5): SQTIHQWPATLVQPVGSPLSLECTVEGTSNPNLYWYRQAAGRGLQLLFYSVGIGQISSEVPQNLSASRPQDRQFILSSKKLLLSDSGFYLCAWSPLGGPETQYFGPGTRLLVL.

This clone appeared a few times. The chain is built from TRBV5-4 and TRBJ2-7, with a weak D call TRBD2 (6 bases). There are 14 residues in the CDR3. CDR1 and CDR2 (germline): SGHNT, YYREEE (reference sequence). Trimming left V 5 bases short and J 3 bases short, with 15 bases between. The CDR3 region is CASSANRGNYEQYF. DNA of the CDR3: TGTGCCAGCAGTGCGAACCGGGGGAACTACGAGCAGTACTTC.

As DNA, the CDR3 is TGTGCCAGCAAGGGGACAAGTTATAATTCACCCCTCCACTTT. This gives the protein CASKGTSYNSPLHF. The V and J genes are TRBV9 and TRBJ1-6; maybe TRBD1 (6 bases). Deletions cut 6 bases from V and 4 bases from J, with 11 bases between. The CDR3 spans 14 residues. Germline CDR1 and CDR2: SGDLS and YYNGEE.

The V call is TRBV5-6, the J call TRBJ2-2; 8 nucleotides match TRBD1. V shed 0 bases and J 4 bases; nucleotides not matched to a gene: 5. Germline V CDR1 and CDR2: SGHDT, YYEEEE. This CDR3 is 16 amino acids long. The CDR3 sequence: CASSLEGTGFTGELFF. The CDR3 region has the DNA TGTGCCAGCAGCTTGGAGGGGACAGGTTTCACCGGGGAGCTGTTTTTT.

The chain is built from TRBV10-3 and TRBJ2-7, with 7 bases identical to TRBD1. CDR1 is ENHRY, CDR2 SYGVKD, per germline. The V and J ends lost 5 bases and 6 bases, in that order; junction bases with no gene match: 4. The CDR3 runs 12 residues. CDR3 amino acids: CAISLQGSEQYF. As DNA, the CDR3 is TGTGCCATCAGTTTACAGGGGAGCGAGCAGTACTTC.

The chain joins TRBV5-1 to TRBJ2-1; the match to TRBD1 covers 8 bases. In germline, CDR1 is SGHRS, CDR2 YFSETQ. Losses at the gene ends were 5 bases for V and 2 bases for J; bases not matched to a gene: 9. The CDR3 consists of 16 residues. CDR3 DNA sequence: TGCGCCAGCAGAATAATCGGGACAGGAGCCTACAATGAGCAGTTCTTC. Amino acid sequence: CASRIIGTGAYNEQFF. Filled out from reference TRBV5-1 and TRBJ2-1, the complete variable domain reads KAGVTQTPRYLIKTRGQQVTLSCSPISGHRSVSWYQQTPGQGLQFLFEYFSETQRNKGNFPGRFSGRQFSNSRSEMNVSTLELGDSALYLCASRIIGTGAYNEQFFGPGTRLTVL.

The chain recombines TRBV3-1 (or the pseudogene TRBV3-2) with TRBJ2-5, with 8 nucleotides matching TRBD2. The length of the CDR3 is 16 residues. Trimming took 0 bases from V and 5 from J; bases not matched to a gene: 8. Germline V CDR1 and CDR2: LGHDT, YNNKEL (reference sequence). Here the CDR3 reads CASSQDPAGVLETQYF. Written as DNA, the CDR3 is TGTGCCAGCAGCCAAGATCCAGCGGGGGTGTTGGAGACCCAGTACTTC.

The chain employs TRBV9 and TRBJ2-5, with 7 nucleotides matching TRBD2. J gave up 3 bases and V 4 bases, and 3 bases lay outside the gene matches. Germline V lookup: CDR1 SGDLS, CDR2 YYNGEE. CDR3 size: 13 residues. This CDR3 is CASSFSGEETQYF. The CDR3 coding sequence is TGTGCCAGCAGCTTCAGCGGGGAAGAGACCCAGTACTTC.

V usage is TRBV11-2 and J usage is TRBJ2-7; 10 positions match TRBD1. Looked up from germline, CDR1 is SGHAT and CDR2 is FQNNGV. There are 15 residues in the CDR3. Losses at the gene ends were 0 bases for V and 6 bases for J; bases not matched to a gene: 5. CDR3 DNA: TGTGCCAGCAGCTTAGAAAGGGGACAGGGGCTCGAGCAGTACTTC. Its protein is CASSLERGQGLEQYF.

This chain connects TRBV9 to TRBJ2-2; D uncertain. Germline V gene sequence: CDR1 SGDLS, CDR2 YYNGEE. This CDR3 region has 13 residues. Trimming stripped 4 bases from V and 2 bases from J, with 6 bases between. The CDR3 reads CASSRDNTGELFF. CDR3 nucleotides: TGTGCCAGCAGCCGCGATAACACCGGGGAGCTGTTTTTT.

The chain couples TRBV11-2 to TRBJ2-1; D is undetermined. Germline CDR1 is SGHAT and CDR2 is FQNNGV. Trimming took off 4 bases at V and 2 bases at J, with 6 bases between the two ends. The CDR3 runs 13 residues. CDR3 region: CASSSTPYNEQFF. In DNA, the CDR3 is TGTGCCAGCAGCTCCACACCCTACAATGAGCAGTTCTTC.